This T cell receptor beta chain was sequenced in a study of B cell selection in AIRE deficiency. The sorted conventional CD4 T cells were gated as CD4+CD127+. CDR1 KGHSH and CDR2 LQKENI come from the germline V gene. CDR3 length: 14 amino acids. Sequenced by immunoSEQ multiplex PCR; TCRdb stores in-frame clones only, minus some. The data show approximately 24,000 clones, around 96% seen once. With regard to this clone: One junction end disagrees with the germline gene, perhaps due to a read error.

The V gene is TRBV18, the J gene TRBJ2-7, with D maybe TRBD1 (5 bases). The specimen sequenced was CD4+CD127+ conventional T cells sorted from PBMCs. The clonotype comes from a human donor in good health. DNA of the CDR3: TGTGCCAGCTCACCTCAGACAGAAGCGTACGGGCAGTACTTC. It encodes CASSPQTEAYGQYF.